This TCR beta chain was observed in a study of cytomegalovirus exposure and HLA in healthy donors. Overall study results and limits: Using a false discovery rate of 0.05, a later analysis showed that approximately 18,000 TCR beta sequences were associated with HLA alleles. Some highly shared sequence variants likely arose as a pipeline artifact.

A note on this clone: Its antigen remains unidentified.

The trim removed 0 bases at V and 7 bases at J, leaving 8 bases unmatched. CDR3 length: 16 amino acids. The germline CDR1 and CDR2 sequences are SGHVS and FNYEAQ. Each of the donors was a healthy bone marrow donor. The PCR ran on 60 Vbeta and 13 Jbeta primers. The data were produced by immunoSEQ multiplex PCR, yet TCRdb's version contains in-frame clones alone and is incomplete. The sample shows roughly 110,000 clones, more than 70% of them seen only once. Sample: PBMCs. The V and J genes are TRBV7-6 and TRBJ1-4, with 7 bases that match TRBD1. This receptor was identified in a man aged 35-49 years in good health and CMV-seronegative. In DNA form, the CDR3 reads TGTGCCAGCAGCTTAGCGCTAGGGACAGCCGGTGAAAAACTGTTTTTT. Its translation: CASSLALGTAGEKLFF.